The T cell receptor (beta chain) under discussion was sequenced for a study of cytomegalovirus exposure and HLA in healthy donors. Study conclusions and caveats: Researchers reported that a few CMV-associated chains were confirmed in vitro as CMV antigen-specific. The classifier was said to identify cytomegalovirus status with high specificity and sensitivity. In the 130 or so validation repertoires, roughly 94% of cluster scores exceeded 0, per a later analysis.

Donors were drawn from the approximately 120-subject validation cohort, separate from the 666-subject first cohort. Data came from immunoSEQ multiplex PCR; TCRdb stores just in-frame clones and leaves some out. The sample has around 170,000 clones; 85% are singletons. The CDR3 totals 15 residues. V was cut by 4 bases and J by 1 base, with 14 bases left in between. CDR1 and CDR2 (germline): PRHDT, FYEKMQ (reference sequence). As concerns this clone: Antigen specificity is unknown.

This sequence was found in a man between 18 and 35 years old in good health and CMV-seropositive. The chain couples TRBV13 to TRBJ2-7; D perhaps matches TRBD1 (5 bases). The sequencing sample was made of PBMCs. As DNA, the CDR3 is TGTGCCAGCAGCTCGACGGCCAGGGCATCCTACGAGCAGTACTTC. This translates into CASSSTARASYEQYF.